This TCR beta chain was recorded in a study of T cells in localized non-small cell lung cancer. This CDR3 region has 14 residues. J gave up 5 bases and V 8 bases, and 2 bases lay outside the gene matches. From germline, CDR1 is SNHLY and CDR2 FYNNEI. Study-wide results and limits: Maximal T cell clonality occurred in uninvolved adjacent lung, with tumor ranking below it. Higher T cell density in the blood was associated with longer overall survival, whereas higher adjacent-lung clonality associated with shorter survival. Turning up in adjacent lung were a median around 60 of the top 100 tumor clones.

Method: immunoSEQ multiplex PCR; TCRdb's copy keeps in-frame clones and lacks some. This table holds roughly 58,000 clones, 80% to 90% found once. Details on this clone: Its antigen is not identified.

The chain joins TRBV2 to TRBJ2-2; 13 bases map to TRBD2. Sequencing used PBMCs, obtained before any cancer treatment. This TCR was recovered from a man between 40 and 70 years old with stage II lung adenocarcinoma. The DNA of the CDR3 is TGTGCCAGCGGGACTAGCGGGATGACCGGGGAGCTGTTTTTT. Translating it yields CASGTSGMTGELFF.